The next 22 T cell receptor beta chains were all read from a single sample in a study of T-cell memory formation after mild COVID-19. TCRdb re-derived calls from the 5' RACE reads in MiXCR, one entry per CDR3 protein. The sample contains around 130,000 distinct CDR3 sequences, around 15% of which appear only once. Specimen: PBMCs or a T cell subset sorted from them (not recorded which). The origin of the receptors is an adult woman who had mild COVID-19 (a few samples of this study predate the infection). Cell type and time point are not known.

This clonotype was picked up many times. The junction does not match germline at one end; this may be a read error. V gene TRBV7-7 combines with J gene TRBJ2-3, with 11 bases fitting TRBD2. The CDR3 runs to 15 residues. Germline CDR1 is SSHAT and CDR2 is FNYEAQ (reference sequence). The DNA for the CDR3 is TGTGCTAGCAGCCGGACTAGCGGGAGCACAGATACGCAGTATTTT. Amino acids: CASSRTSGSTDTQYF.

This chain connects TRBV11-2 to TRBJ2-1, with TRBD2 matching over 8 bases. Germline-derived CDR1 and CDR2 are SGHAT and FQNNGV. The CDR3 has 14 amino acids. The V gene end was trimmed by 4 bases and the J gene end by 8 bases; junction bases not matched to a gene: 7. For the CDR3, the DNA is TGTGCCAGCAGCTCACTAGCGGCGCGGGATGAGCAGTTCTTC. Translating it yields CASSSLAARDEQFF.

This clonotype appeared a few times. V usage is TRBV2 and J usage is TRBJ1-2; tentative D call: TRBD1 (5 bases). Trimming took off 6 bases at V and 4 bases at J, with 15 bases between the two ends. Looked up from germline, CDR1 is SNHLY and CDR2 is FYNNEI. The CDR3 length is 14 residues. The CDR3 coding sequence is TGTGCCAGCAGGGATCCTGACAGCGCCTATGGCTACACCTTC. Translated, it gives CASRDPDSAYGYTF.

This clonotype was found a few times. The genes are TRBV11-2 and TRBJ2-1; D not resolved. Per the germline V gene, CDR1 is SGHAT and CDR2 is FQNNGV. Deletions cut 4 bases from V and 2 bases from J, with 6 bases between. The CDR3 loop spans 13 amino acids. This chain's CDR3 is CASSSPAYNEQFF. CDR3 sequence (DNA): TGTGCCAGCAGCTCCCCGGCCTACAATGAGCAGTTCTTC.

This sequence joins TRBV12-3 or TRBV12-4 and TRBJ1-2, with no clear D. V was clipped by 5 bases and J by 7 bases, with 20 bases between them. The CDR3 loop spans 15 amino acids. As DNA, the CDR3 is TGTGCCAGCAGTGACCCGGTCGCCTGGGAGAGTGGCTACACCTTC. As protein: CASSDPVAWESGYTF.

The V and J genes are TRBV4-2 and TRBJ1-1; D is possibly TRBD1 (5 bases). The germline V gene encodes CDR1 LGHNA and CDR2 YNFKEQ. CDR3 length: 14 amino acids. Trimming shortened V by 0 bases and J by 4 bases, and 9 bases separated the two germline ends. The CDR3 DNA is TGTGCCAGCAGCCAAGAAAGGGGCAGCACTGAAGCTTTCTTT. This translates into CASSQERGSTEAFF.

This clonotype has just a few counts. The chain recombines TRBV5-1 with TRBJ2-7; 7 bases match TRBD1. Germline V gene lookup returns CDR1 SGHRS and CDR2 YFSETQ. The V segment lost 9 bases and the J segment 1 base; nucleotides outside the gene matches: 13. The CDR3 loop spans 15 amino acids. CDR3 sequence: CATTTETGLSYEQYF. CDR3 coding DNA: TGCGCCACCACCACGGAGACAGGGTTATCCTACGAGCAGTACTTC.

This clonotype occurred a few times. This chain uses TRBV11-2 with TRBJ2-7; perhaps TRBD2 as D (7 bases). The germline gives CDR1 SGHAT, CDR2 FQNNGV. The CDR3 consists of 14 residues. The V and J ends lost 4 bases and 2 bases respectively, with 12 bases between them. The CDR3 protein is CASSWSGGPYEQYF. In DNA form, the CDR3 reads TGTGCCAGCAGCTGGTCCGGGGGGCCCTACGAGCAGTACTTC.

V is TRBV5-1 and J is TRBJ1-1, with a possible D match to TRBD1 (6 bases). The CDR3 is 13 amino acids. Looked up from germline, CDR1 is SGHRS and CDR2 is YFSETQ. Trimming removed 6 bases at V and 4 bases at J, with 13 bases between. The chain's CDR3 is CASTPQGTTEAFF. The CDR3 DNA reads TGCGCCAGCACCCCCCAGGGGACCACTGAAGCTTTCTTT. Variable domain in full (rest from reference TRBV5-1 and TRBJ1-1): KAGVTQTPRYLIKTRGQQVTLSCSPISGHRSVSWYQQTPGQGLQFLFEYFSETQRNKGNFPGRFSGRQFSNSRSEMNVSTLELGDSALYLCASTPQGTTEAFFGQGTRLTVV.

This clonotype has more than one count but fewer than ten. This chain connects TRBV30 to TRBJ2-7; TRBD1 might be the D (5 bases). Deletions cut 3 bases from V and 3 bases from J, with 18 bases between. The CDR3 has 15 amino acids. Germline CDR1 and CDR2: GTSNPN and SVGIG (reference sequence). The CDR3 is CAWRPDSFPDYEQYF. CDR3 DNA sequence: TGTGCCTGGAGACCCGACAGTTTCCCCGACTACGAGCAGTACTTC.

This clonotype was detected a few times. The chain has TRBV5-5 and TRBJ2-7, with TRBD1 identical over 10 bases. CDR1 and CDR2 (germline): SGHKS, YYEKEE (reference sequence). Trimming removed 3 bases from V and 4 bases from J; junction bases left unmatched: 7. The CDR3 has 15 amino acids. CDR3 nucleotides: TGTGCCAGCAGCTCGTGGGACAGGGGATCTTACGAGCAGTACTTC. Protein sequence: CASSSWDRGSYEQYF. Drawing the rest from reference TRBV5-5 and TRBJ2-7, the complete variable domain is DAGVTQSPTHLIKTRGQQVTLRCSPISGHKSVSWYQQVLGQGPQFIFQYYEKEERGRGNFPDRFSARQFPNYSSELNVNALLLGDSALYLCASSSWDRGSYEQYFGPGTRLTVT.

In its sample, this clonotype was seen a few times. The rearrangement joins TRBV29-1 to TRBJ2-2, with D maybe TRBD1 (6 bases). Germline loops: CDR1 SQVTM, CDR2 ANQGSEA. The germline V and J ends were trimmed by 2 bases and 2 bases, with 12 bases remaining between them. The CDR3 has 15 residues. The CDR3 DNA follows: TGCAGCGTTGAACGGTGGGGGCTCAACACCGGGGAGCTGTTTTTT. Its protein product is CSVERWGLNTGELFF.

This chain uses TRBV20-1 with TRBJ1-1; D gene uncertain. Germline values: CDR1 DFQATT, CDR2 SNEGSKA (reference sequence). This CDR3 is built from 13 residues. Trimming removed 2 bases from V and 5 bases from J, with 12 bases in between. The DNA of the CDR3 is TGCAGTGCTAGACCGAGATGGGAGACTGAAGCTTTCTTT. Its translation: CSARPRWETEAFF.

The chain is built from TRBV3-1 and TRBJ2-1; 7 bases are a match to TRBD1. The CDR3 is 14 amino acids. V shed 2 bases and J 2 bases; nucleotides not matched to a gene: 0. CDR1 is LGHDT, CDR2 YNNKEL, per germline (reference sequence). The CDR3 region has the DNA TGTGCCAGCAGCCAAACAGGGGCCTACAATGAGCAGTTCTTC. Its translation is CASSQTGAYNEQFF.

This clonotype was detected only a few times. This rearrangement joins TRBV14 to TRBJ1-1; TRBD1 matches at 8 bases. The CDR3 sequence is 15 residues long. V shed 2 bases, J shed 1 base, and the junction held 3 bases outside the gene matches. Germline V gene lookup returns CDR1 SGHDN and CDR2 FVKESK. The CDR3, as DNA: TGTGCCAGCAGCCAACGGACAGGGACGAACACTGAAGCTTTCTTT. This encodes CASSQRTGTNTEAFF.

This clonotype was seen a few times. V and J are TRBV7-6 and TRBJ2-1, with D maybe TRBD2 (6 bases). The CDR3 has 14 residues. V was shortened by 4 bases and J by 5 bases, with 12 bases between the two germline ends. Germline V gives CDR1 SGHVS, CDR2 FNYEAQ. The CDR3 spells CASSSRLGDNEQFF. Here the CDR3 DNA reads TGTGCCAGCAGCTCCAGACTAGGTGACAATGAGCAGTTCTTC.

This clonotype was seen more than once but under ten times. The chain is built from TRBV7-9 and TRBJ1-2; TRBD1 agrees at 7 bases. The ends lost 2 bases at V and 4 bases at J; junction bases unmatched: 10. The length of the CDR3 is 16 residues. Germline V CDR1 and CDR2: SEHNR, FQNEAQ (reference sequence). CDR3 region: CASSLLWQGVGYGYTF. The CDR3 DNA sequence: TGTGCCAGCAGCTTATTGTGGCAGGGGGTTGGCTATGGCTACACCTTC.

This clonotype came up a few times. The rearrangement uses TRBV18 and TRBJ2-3; D unresolved. V was shortened by 2 bases and J by 1 base, with 13 bases between the two germline ends. The V gene's germline CDR1 is KGHSH and CDR2 LQKENI. The CDR3 runs 16 residues. The chain's CDR3 is CASSPGRLSGTDTQYF. The CDR3 bases are TGTGCCAGCTCACCAGGCCGCCTATCCGGCACAGATACGCAGTATTTT.

This clonotype has only a few counts. The chain employs TRBV4-3 and TRBJ2-3, with a weak D call TRBD2 (6 bases). V was trimmed by 0 bases and J by 4 bases, leaving 11 bases between them. The CDR3 loop spans 15 amino acids. In germline, CDR1 is LGHNA, CDR2 YSLEER. CDR3 in DNA: TGCGCCAGCAGCCAAGATGCGGGGAACGCAGATACGCAGTATTTT. Translated, it gives CASSQDAGNADTQYF.

This clonotype was picked up a small number of times. The CDR3 reads CASSPGTSGRQAGELFF. Here the CDR3 DNA reads TGTGCCAGCAGCCCGGGGACTAGCGGGAGGCAGGCGGGGGAGCTGTTTTTT. The rearrangement links TRBV7-2 to TRBJ2-2; TRBD2 aligns across 15 bases. Per germline, CDR1 SGHTA and CDR2 FQGNSA. The CDR3 consists of 17 residues. Trimming at V came to 5 bases and at J to 8 bases, leaving 9 bases not matched to a gene.

In its sample, this clonotype was seen a few times. The rearrangement links TRBV20-1 to TRBJ1-5; 7 bases are shared with TRBD1. The J segment lost 3 bases and the V segment lost 4 bases, leaving 6 bases of the junction unmatched. The germline V gene has CDR1 DFQATT and CDR2 SNEGSKA (reference sequence). CDR3 length: 14 residues. The CDR3, as DNA: TGCAGTGCTAAGGGACAGCGTCCCAATCAGCCCCAGCATTTT. Residues: CSAKGQRPNQPQHF.

This clonotype is medium-sized in the sample. The J gene is TRBJ2-4, the V gene TRBV4-3; 9 bases align to TRBD1. Germline CDR1 is LGHNA and CDR2 is YSLEER. V was clipped by 2 bases and J by 7 bases; unmatched bases: 9. CDR3 length equals 16 residues. CDR3 nucleotides: TGCGCCAGCAGCCAAACCGGACAGGGGCGAAGGAACATTCAGTACTTC. Protein product: CASSQTGQGRRNIQYF.